This entry concerns a single T cell receptor (beta chain). Per the original methods: Amplification of reference gene primers was used by the study to estimate nucleated cell counts. Profiling relied on immunoSEQ multiplex PCR, and the TCRdb table lists in-frame clones only, not all of them. That table supplies the V and J calls and clone size; D and trimming were determined from the DNA. The top ten hold over 8.5% of the sample, which has 250,000 to 300,000 clones, roughly 89% seen once. This sample is part of a study of blood T cell repertoires in COVID-19. The Seattle patients joined while their infection was active and were tracked longitudinally afterward. V was cut by 8 bases and J by 0 bases, with 20 bases left in between. Germline-derived CDR1 and CDR2 are SNHLY and FYNNEI. CDR3 length: 17 amino acids.

This chain joins TRBV2 and TRBJ1-3, with unresolved D. Sequencing was performed on peripheral blood. The TCR was taken from a woman younger than 45 with COVID-19, enrolled during active disease. The CDR3 nucleotides read TGTGCCAGCGGTAGACTAGTTTCTACTCCCTCTGGAAACACCATATATTTT. Its protein product is CASGRLVSTPSGNTIYF.